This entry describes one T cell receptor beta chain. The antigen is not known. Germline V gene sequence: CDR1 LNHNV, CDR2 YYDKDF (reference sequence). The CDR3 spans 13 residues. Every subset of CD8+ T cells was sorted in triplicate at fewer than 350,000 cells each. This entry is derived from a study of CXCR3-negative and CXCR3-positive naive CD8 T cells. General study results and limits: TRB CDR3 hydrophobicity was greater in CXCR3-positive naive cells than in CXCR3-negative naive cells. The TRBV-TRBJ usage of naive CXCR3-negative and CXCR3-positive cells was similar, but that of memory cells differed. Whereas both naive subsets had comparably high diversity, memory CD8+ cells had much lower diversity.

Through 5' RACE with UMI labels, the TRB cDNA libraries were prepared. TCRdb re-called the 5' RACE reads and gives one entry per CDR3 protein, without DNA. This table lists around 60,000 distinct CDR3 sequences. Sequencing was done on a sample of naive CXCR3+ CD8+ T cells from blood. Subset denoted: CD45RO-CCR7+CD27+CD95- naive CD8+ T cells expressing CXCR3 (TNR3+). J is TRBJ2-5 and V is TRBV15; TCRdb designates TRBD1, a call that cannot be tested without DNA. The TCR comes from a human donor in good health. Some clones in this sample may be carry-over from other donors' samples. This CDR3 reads CATMTGEQETQYF.